The subject of this entry is one TCR beta chain. Its recognized antigen is unknown. Base quality data are lacking; no much larger clone is found one base away. Whole blood was collected in K2EDTA tubes by collaborating institutions according to the institutions' own protocols. Collaborator samples were shipped for TCRbeta analysis as frozen whole blood, isolated PBMCs, or DNA extracted from either sample type. This entry belongs to a study of blood T cell repertoires in COVID-19 (dated by TCRdb to about 2020). Regarding the complete study: Samples covering the acute and convalescent phases of COVID-19 were provided by collaborators in the United States, Italy and Spain. Subjects who had been exposed to COVID-19, were actively infected with it, or had recovered from it provided the deeply sampled blood TCRbeta repertoires that made up the dataset. Where HLA class I and class II types were available, the types were taken from metadata supplied by the sample provider, not from assay-based typing. Nearly every sample came with metadata listing a de-identified subject ID, COVID-19 status, age in years and sex. The prospective study material was composed of cDNA or gDNA derived from T cells, B-cell-depleted T cells, or PBMCs. The repertoires were released in a freely available public database intended as a resource for research on the immune response to SARS-CoV-2. The samples were drawn from two sources: the first 160 participants of the ongoing ImmuneRACE study, and fewer than 1,500 subjects contributed by 6 global collaborators.

V and J are truncated by 4 bases and 1 base respectively, leaving an intervening sequence of 14 bases. CDR1 and CDR2 are drawn from the germline V gene: SGHTA, FQGNSA. There are 16 amino acids in the CDR3, from cysteine to phenylalanine inclusive. CDR3 DNA only is kept here, 48 bases in frame from base 1. The immunoSEQ Assay, a bias-controlled multiplex PCR, was used to amplify TCRbeta CDR3 regions from genomic DNA. The original methods were these. Nucleated cell counts per sample were estimated from amplification of reference gene primers within the assay. To quantify the absolute abundance of each unique TCRbeta CDR3 rearrangement, sequence reads were collapsed and filtered. For each sample, productive Simpson clonality was calculated as the square root of Simpson's diversity index over productive rearrangements. The table comes from immuneACCESS by way of TCRdb, which keeps in-frame sequences with V and J called. Part of the clones is missing from these tables; in studies checked, under half for an unresolved V gene and the rest for unknown reasons. The V and J calls and the clone size are those of that table, but D and trimming were determined from the DNA. The sample contains 14,000 to 15,000 clones, about 86% of them found a single time. The ten largest clones represent roughly 17% of the sample.

Overall results and qualifications from the work: The quantity of clinical and demographic metadata differed by source and by participant and was supplied without curation.

Sequenced: peripheral blood. The sequence came from a human donor in a cohort sampled during active COVID-19. The chain employs TRBV7-2 and TRBJ2-4; tentative D gene TRBD2, with 6 bases matching. This receptor carries the CDR3 CASSWPGRSAKNIQYF. The base sequence is TGTGCCAGCAGCTGGCCGGGGAGGTCGGCCAAAAACATTCAGTACTTC. Here the CDR3 is joined to the reference TRBV7-2 and TRBJ2-4 genes, and the full variable domain is: GAGVSQSPSNKVTEKGKDVELRCDPISGHTALYWYRQSLGQGLEFLIYFQGNSAPDKSGLPSDRFSAERTGGSVSTLTIQRTQQEDSAVYLCASSWPGRSAKNIQYFGAGTRLSVL.